The rows below give T cell receptor beta chains drawn from one sample of a study of T cells in localized non-small cell lung cancer. Libraries were prepared by immunoSEQ multiplex PCR; TCRdb keeps only in-frame clonotypes and omits some of them. The sample carries tens of thousands of clones, 86% recorded once. This material consisted of peripheral blood mononuclear cells, taken before any cancer treatment. The receptors stem from an older male donor with stage II lung adenocarcinoma. CDR3s include the opening cysteine and the closing phenylalanine or tryptophan. The order of the fields is J gene, clone size, CDR3 length, V gene, D gene, CDR3 DNA, CDR3 protein. D genes are given only for firm matches. Clone size is given for some rows only: seen once, a few or many times, or a class if the clone is expanded.

TRBJ2-6,few,16,TRBV28,TRBD1,TGTGCCAGCAACCGACAGGGTAGTTCTGGGGCCAACGTCCTGACTTTC,CASNRQGSSGANVLTF
TRBJ1-5,NA,15,TRBV7-2,NA,TGTGCCAGCAGCATCCGGACCCCGACAGATCAGCCCCAGCATTTT,CASSIRTPTDQPQHF
TRBJ2-1,NA,17,TRBV27,NA,TGTGCCAGCAGGACATCCCAGGGTTTACTTGGGTACAATGAGCAGTTCTTC,CASRTSQGLLGYNEQFF
TRBJ2-3,few,13,TRBV28,NA,TGTGCCAGCAGTTCTAGGGGGTTAGATACGCAGTATTTT,CASSSRGLDTQYF
TRBJ2-4,NA,14,TRBV4-1,NA,TGCGCCAGCAGCCAAGCCCCGGGCCTGGACATTCAGTACTTC,CASSQAPGLDIQYF
TRBJ1-2,NA,13,TRBV7-2,NA,TGTGCCAGCAGCTTAGGAGGAGGCTATGGCTACACCTTC,CASSLGGGYGYTF
TRBJ2-2,NA,15,TRBV5-1,NA,TGCGCCAGCAGCCCCACGGTCGAGGCCACCGGGGAGCTGTTTTTT,CASSPTVEATGELFF
TRBJ2-1,NA,15,TRBV5-1,TRBD2,TGCGCCAGCACCCAAGCGGGAGAGCCTTACAATGAGCAGTTCTTC,CASTQAGEPYNEQFF
TRBJ2-1,few,15,TRBV7-8,NA,TGTGCCAGCAGCGGGGGACCGAACTCCTACAATGAGCAGTTCTTC,CASSGGPNSYNEQFF
TRBJ2-3,NA,16,TRBV5-1,TRBD2,TGCGCCAGCAGCCCCGGGACTAGCTCGTACACAGATACGCAGTATTTT,CASSPGTSSYTDTQYF
TRBJ1-4,NA,14,TRBV6-6,NA,TGTGCCAGCAGCAACGACCTAACCTCGGGAAAACTGTTTTTT,CASSNDLTSGKLFF
TRBJ2-1,NA,15,TRBV11-2,TRBD2,TGTGCCAGCAGCTTAGTCGGGGGGGCTAGCAATGAGCAGTTCTTC,CASSLVGGASNEQFF
TRBJ2-3,NA,15,TRBV6-5,NA,TGTGCCAGCAGTTACTCGAGGGTTCGGGGAGGTACGCAGTATTTT,CASSYSRVRGGTQYF
TRBJ2-4,NA,15,TRBV5-4,NA,TGTGCCAGCAGCTTGGCGGGACCTATCAAAAACATTCAGTACTTC,CASSLAGPIKNIQYF
TRBJ2-7,NA,15,TRBV6-5,NA,TGTGCCAGCAGTTACTCTGGAGGCAGAGGGTACGAGCAGTACTTC,CASSYSGGRGYEQYF
TRBJ1-3,NA,13,TRBV28,NA,TGTGCCAGCAGAGCGGGTTTTGGAAACACCATATATTTT,CASRAGFGNTIYF
TRBJ1-5,once,15,TRBV5-6,TRBD1,TGTGCCAGCAGCTTGGGACAGGGGAACGATCAGCCCCAGCATTTT,CASSLGQGNDQPQHF
TRBJ2-3,NA,15,TRBV5-6,TRBD2,TGTGCCAGCAGTTCCTTAGCGGGAGGGCCTGGTACGCAGTATTTT,CASSSLAGGPGTQYF
TRBJ2-7,NA,13,TRBV11-2,TRBD1,TGTGCCAGCAGCCTGGACAGGGAGGACGAGCAGTACTTC,CASSLDREDEQYF
TRBJ1-2,NA,14,TRBV7-8,TRBD1,TGTGCCAGCAGCGTTGACAGGGCCAACTATGGCTACACCTTC,CASSVDRANYGYTF
TRBJ2-2,NA,19,TRBV12-2,NA,TGTGCAAGTCGCTTAGGGCCCGCCGGGACAGGGGAGAACACCGGGGAGCTGTTTTTT,CASRLGPAGTGENTGELFF
TRBJ1-3,NA,12,TRBV30,NA,TGTGCCTGCAACAGGATTGGAAACACCATATATTTT,CACNRIGNTIYF
TRBJ2-3,once,14,TRBV9,NA,TGTGCCAGCAGCGTACAGGACTCTCACGGTACGCAGTATTTT,CASSVQDSHGTQYF